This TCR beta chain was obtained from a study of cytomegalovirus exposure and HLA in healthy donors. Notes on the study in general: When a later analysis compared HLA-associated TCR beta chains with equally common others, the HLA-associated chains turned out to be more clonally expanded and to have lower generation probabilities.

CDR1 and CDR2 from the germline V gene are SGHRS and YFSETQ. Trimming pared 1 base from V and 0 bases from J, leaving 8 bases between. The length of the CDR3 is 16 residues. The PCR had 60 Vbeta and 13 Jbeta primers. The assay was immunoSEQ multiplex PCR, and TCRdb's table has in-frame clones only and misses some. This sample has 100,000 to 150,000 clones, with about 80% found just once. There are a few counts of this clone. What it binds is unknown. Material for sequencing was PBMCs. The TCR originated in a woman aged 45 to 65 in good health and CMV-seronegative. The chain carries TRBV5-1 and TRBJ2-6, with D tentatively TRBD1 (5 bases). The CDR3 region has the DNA TGCGCCAGCAGCTTGCAGGGATCCTCTGGGGCCAACGTCCTGACTTTC. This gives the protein CASSLQGSSGANVLTF.